The 24 T cell receptor beta chains in this list originate from one sample, sequenced in a study of blood T cell repertoires in COVID-19. The protocol was immunoSEQ multiplex PCR, while the TCRdb copy is restricted to in-frame clones and leaves out a portion. The sample lists 250,000 to 400,000 clones; about 91% were seen once. Sample: peripheral blood. The receptors here all came from a woman aged 25 to 45 with COVID-19, enrolled during active disease.

To note about this clone: The sample holds other DNA sequences that translate to the same CDR3. V usage is TRBV7-9 and J usage is TRBJ1-2; 10 bases are shared with TRBD1. The CDR3 is 12 amino acids. V trimming: 6 bases; J trimming: 11 bases; junction bases outside the gene matches: 6. The V gene's germline CDR1 is SEHNR and CDR2 FQNEAQ (reference sequence). CDR3 protein: CASSPGQGGYTF. CDR3 DNA: TGTGCCAGCAGTCCTGGACAGGGGGGATACACCTTC.

This chain uses TRBV11-3 with TRBJ1-2; 7 bases map to TRBD1. Germline assignment: CDR1 SGHNT and CDR2 YENEEA. There are 17 residues in the CDR3. The ends lost 5 bases at V and 4 bases at J; junction bases unmatched: 16. The CDR3 bases are TGTGCCAGCAGCCGAGGGGACGGGACAGCTGGGGGCTATGGCTACACCTTC. Its protein product is CASSRGDGTAGGYGYTF. The variable domain in full, with the rest retrieved from reference TRBV11-3 and TRBJ1-2, is EAGVVQSPRYKIIEKKQPVAFWCNPISGHNTLYWYLQNLGQGPELLIRYENEEAVDDSQLPKDRFSAERLKGVDSTLKIQPAELGDSAVYLCASSRGDGTAGGYGYTFGSGTRLTVV.

For the CDR3, the DNA is TGTGCCAGCAGCTCGGGACAGGGGGCGATTTACTATAATTCACCCCTCCACTTT. The encoded protein is CASSSGQGAIYYNSPLHF. The chain uses TRBV5-6 and TRBJ1-6; 12 nucleotides match TRBD1. This CDR3 is 18 amino acids long. Germline trimming cut 3 bases from V and 3 bases from J; bases unmatched to any gene: 7. Germline V CDR1 and CDR2: SGHDT, YYEEEE.

This chain joins TRBV4-1 and TRBJ2-1; 11 bases align to TRBD2. There are 15 residues in the CDR3. The germline gives CDR1 MGHRA, CDR2 YSYEKL. Trimming took 5 bases from V and 7 from J; bases not matched to a gene: 7. As DNA, the CDR3 is TGCGCCAGCAGCTCCCGCGCTAGCGGGGGGAATGAGCAGTTCTTC. The encoded protein is CASSSRASGGNEQFF.

In nucleotides, the CDR3 is TGTGCCAGTAGTATAGTTCTAGGGGCATATGGCTACACCTTC. The encoded protein is CASSIVLGAYGYTF. V is TRBV19 and J is TRBJ1-2; D perhaps matches TRBD1 (5 bases). Germline CDR1 and CDR2: LNHDA and SQIVND (reference sequence). The CDR3 consists of 14 residues. Trimming took off 1 base at V and 5 bases at J, with 11 bases between the two ends.

This chain uses TRBV3-1 (or the pseudogene TRBV3-2) with TRBJ1-1, with 9 bases matching TRBD1. The CDR3 runs to 14 residues. Germline V CDR1 and CDR2: LGHDT, YNNKEL (reference sequence). Germline trimming cut 4 bases from V and 6 bases from J; bases unmatched to any gene: 6. CDR3 sequence: CASSLRDRAPEAFF. The DNA for the CDR3 is TGTGCCAGCAGCCTCCGGGACAGGGCCCCTGAAGCTTTCTTT.

The chain is built from TRBV6-5 and TRBJ1-6; D is undetermined. Germline CDR1 MNHEY, CDR2 SVGAGI. The V and J ends lost 6 bases and 3 bases respectively, with 9 bases between them. The length of the CDR3 is 14 residues. For the CDR3, the DNA is TGTGCCAGCAGCCTCGAGCTCTATAATTCACCCCTCCACTTT. Its protein product is CASSLELYNSPLHF.

This chain joins TRBV5-6 and TRBJ1-1; a possible D gene is TRBD1 (5 bases). CDR1 and CDR2 from the germline V gene are SGHDT and YYEEEE. Deletions cut 6 bases from V and 1 base from J, with 16 bases between. This CDR3 contains 15 residues. Here the CDR3 DNA reads TGTGCCAGCACCTGGGGAGGGGTGGGGAACACTGAAGCTTTCTTT. This sequence encodes CASTWGGVGNTEAFF.

The J gene is TRBJ2-2, the V gene TRBV28; possibly TRBD1 for D (5 bases). The CDR3 runs 15 residues. CDR1 and CDR2 (germline): MDHEN, SYDVKM. V lost 3 bases, J lost 5 bases, and 13 bases lay in between. The DNA for the CDR3 is TGTGCCAGCAGTTTTACCAGGGAAGTAACCGGGGAGCTGTTTTTT. This gives the protein CASSFTREVTGELFF.

The chain uses TRBV2 and TRBJ1-1; TRBD1 matches 7 bases. Germline V gene lookup returns CDR1 SNHLY and CDR2 FYNNEI. The ends lost 5 bases at V and 4 bases at J; junction bases unmatched: 4. The CDR3 length is 13 residues. Here the CDR3 reads CASSLQGSTEAFF. The CDR3 DNA reads TGTGCCAGCAGTCTACAGGGGTCCACTGAAGCTTTCTTT.

This clone has only one observation. The rearrangement joins TRBV6-5 to TRBJ2-5, with D possibly matching TRBD1 (6 bases). From germline, CDR1 is MNHEY and CDR2 SVGAGI. The V end lost 6 bases, the J end lost 0 bases, and 14 bases lay between the germline ends. This CDR3 spans 15 amino acids. CDR3: CASSLDRSYQETQYF. The CDR3 DNA follows: TGTGCCAGCAGCCTTGACAGGTCTTACCAAGAGACCCAGTACTTC.

The J gene is TRBJ1-6, the V gene TRBV5-1; D may be TRBD1 (6 bases). The length of the CDR3 is 15 residues. V was shortened by 0 bases and J by 9 bases, with 13 bases between the two germline ends. Germline loops: CDR1 SGHRS, CDR2 YFSETQ. The CDR3 DNA sequence: TGCGCCAGCAGCTTGGAGGTCAGGGGTACTTCACCCCTCCACTTT. Its protein product is CASSLEVRGTSPLHF.

V gene TRBV28 combines with J gene TRBJ1-5; D call uncertain. The CDR3 covers 14 residues. Germline values: CDR1 MDHEN, CDR2 SYDVKM. The germline V and J ends were trimmed by 5 bases and 7 bases, with 15 bases remaining between them. Here the CDR3 reads CASSPHQTLQPQHF. In DNA form, the CDR3 reads TGTGCCAGCAGTCCCCACCAGACACTGCAGCCCCAGCATTTT.

V is TRBV11-2 and J is TRBJ2-2; 8 nucleotides match TRBD1. The CDR3 length is 15 residues. V was pared by 6 bases and J by 7 bases, with 10 bases of the junction left unmatched. Germline assignment: CDR1 SGHAT and CDR2 FQNNGV. CDR3 DNA sequence: TGTGCCAGCAGTACCGGGACAGGCTGGGGCGGGGAGCTGTTTTTT. This codes for CASSTGTGWGGELFF.

V and J are TRBV15 and TRBJ2-3; possibly TRBD2 for D (5 bases). Germline loops: CDR1 LNHNV, CDR2 YYDKDF (reference sequence). The CDR3 spans 14 residues. The V gene lost 2 bases and the J gene lost 3 bases, with 9 bases spanning the gap. CDR3 residues: CATSRFRGTDTQYF. The CDR3 nucleotides read TGTGCCACCAGCAGATTCAGAGGGACAGATACGCAGTATTTT.

J is TRBJ1-5 and V is TRBV9; 7 bases match TRBD1. CDR1 is SGDLS, CDR2 YYNGEE, per germline. V was pared by 0 bases and J by 3 bases, with 3 bases of the junction left unmatched. The CDR3 totals 15 residues. As DNA, the CDR3 is TGTGCCAGCAGCGTAGAGGGGGCTGACAATCAGCCCCAGCATTTT. It specifies CASSVEGADNQPQHF.

As to this clone: An end of the junction differs from the germline gene, which may be a read error. The J gene is TRBJ1-6, the V gene TRBV6-6; 7 bases align to TRBD1. The CDR3 totals 14 residues. Per the germline V gene, CDR1 is MNHNY and CDR2 is SVGAGI (reference sequence). As DNA, the CDR3 is TGTGCCGGCAGTGGGACAGCAAAAAATTCACCCCTCCACTTT. This gives the protein CAGSGTAKNSPLHF.

The rearrangement links TRBV7-2 to TRBJ1-5; 10 bases map to TRBD1. The CDR3 consists of 16 residues. CDR1 is SGHTA and CDR2 is FQGNSA in the germline V gene. The trim removed 3 bases at V and 2 bases at J, leaving 4 bases unmatched. The CDR3 coding sequence is TGTGCCAGCAGCTTCCCCGGGACAGGGGGCAATCAGCCCCAGCATTTT. As protein: CASSFPGTGGNQPQHF. Full variable domain (outside the CDR3, taken from reference TRBV7-2 and TRBJ1-5): GAGVSQSPSNKVTEKGKDVELRCDPISGHTALYWYRQSLGQGLEFLIYFQGNSAPDKSGLPSDRFSAERTGGSVSTLTIQRTQQEDSAVYLCASSFPGTGGNQPQHFGDGTRLSIL.

The chain uses TRBV29-1 and TRBJ2-3, with D possibly TRBD2 on 5 matching bases. V shed 3 bases and J shed 5 bases, with 12 bases lying between them. The CDR3 runs 13 residues. CDR1 and CDR2 (germline): SQVTM, ANQGSEA. CDR3 DNA: TGCAGCGTTGATCTACTAGATGGAGATACGCAGTATTTT. Encoded protein: CSVDLLDGDTQYF.

J is TRBJ1-2 and V is TRBV30, with D hard to call. This CDR3 has 14 residues. The germline gives CDR1 GTSNPN, CDR2 SVGIG (reference sequence). The V gene lost 2 bases and the J gene lost 2 bases, with 12 bases spanning the gap. The CDR3 DNA reads TGTGCCTGGAGTTTGGACTTTGACAACTATGGCTACACCTTC. Translation gives CAWSLDFDNYGYTF.

The chain links TRBV19 to TRBJ1-2; no definite D call. The V end lost 5 bases, the J end lost 8 bases, and 21 bases lay between the germline ends. This CDR3 comprises 15 residues. Germline V gene sequence: CDR1 LNHDA, CDR2 SQIVND (reference sequence). The CDR3 bases are TGTGCCAGTAGTTTCCGACTTCAGAGGAGTTTCGGCTACACCTTC. As protein: CASSFRLQRSFGYTF.

This chain joins TRBV4-3 and TRBJ1-1; the match to TRBD1 covers 10 bases. Per the germline V gene, CDR1 is LGHNA and CDR2 is YSLEER. V dropped 0 bases and J dropped 4; count of bases not matched to a gene: 2. The CDR3 runs to 15 residues. The CDR3 is CASSQDGTGATEAFF. The CDR3, as DNA: TGCGCCAGCAGCCAAGATGGGACAGGGGCCACTGAAGCTTTCTTT.

The CDR3 here is CASSLGPGVGEKLFF. The CDR3 nucleotides are TGTGCCAGCAGCCTCGGGCCGGGAGTAGGAGAAAAACTGTTTTTT. The chain combines TRBV7-2 with TRBJ1-4; D ambiguous. In germline, CDR1 is SGHTA, CDR2 FQGNSA. This CDR3 contains 15 residues. Trimming removed 5 bases at V and 8 bases at J, with 18 bases between.

The chain joins TRBV4-3 to TRBJ1-6; no firm D call. The V gene lost 1 base and the J gene lost 0 bases, with 7 bases spanning the gap. Germline V gene data show CDR1 as LGHNA and CDR2 as YSLEER. The CDR3 length is 16 residues. CDR3 protein: CASSQGRSSYNSPLHF. DNA for the CDR3: TGCGCCAGCAGCCAAGGCCGGAGCTCCTATAATTCACCCCTCCACTTT.